This TCR beta chain derives from a study of spatial heterogeneity in lung cancer. TCRdb re-called the 5' RACE reads with MiXCR, one entry per CDR3 protein. In the table there are some 8,600 distinct CDR3 sequences, 4% to 5.5% of which are singletons. The V gene's germline CDR1 is LGHNT and CDR2 FRNRAP. The V gene lost 0 bases and the J gene lost 5 bases, with 16 bases spanning the gap. This CDR3 has 17 residues. This clonotype was recorded at least ten times. Time point denoted: sample taken at primary tumor resection. Patients with untreated early-stage non-small cell lung cancer, numbering 72, were the donors. Whole RNA, which was extracted from tumor, nontumor lung tissue or frozen PBMC, was sequenced without any cell sorting.

The rearrangement links TRBV12-5 to TRBJ1-4, with a tentative D call TRBD1 (6 bases). This receptor was taken from a male donor with early-stage non-small cell lung cancer. Sequences were derived from PBMCs, sampled at surgery. The CDR3 DNA is TGTGCTAGTGGTTTGGTTACCCCCGGACAGCTAAATGAAAAACTGTTTTTT. Translating gives CASGLVTPGQLNEKLFF.